This TCR beta chain appears in the sequencing data of a study of cytotoxic CD8 clonotypes in ibrutinib-treated CLL. Overall study: Response samples were taken after a median around 11 months of treatment, range 6 to 36.

The V end was cut by 0 bases, the J end by 4 bases, with 12 bases between. In germline, CDR1 is SEHNR, CDR2 FQNEAQ (reference sequence). This CDR3 comprises 15 residues. TCRdb's table, derived via immunoSEQ multiplex PCR, lists solely in-frame clones and lacks some. Of about 140,000 clones listed, 80% are singletons. This clone appeared a single time. The genes are TRBV7-9 and TRBJ1-1; D uncertain. This specimen was PBMCs, taken after 36 months of ibrutinib treatment. This TCR was sampled from a human donor with chronic lymphocytic leukemia. CDR3 DNA sequence: TGTGCCAGCAGCTTAGCGGAGGGTTTCTCCACTGAAGCTTTCTTT. This translates into CASSLAEGFSTEAFF.